This T cell receptor (beta chain) was observed in a study of OX40 agonist ivuxolimab in advanced cancers. On the study more broadly: The mean age was roughly 60 years, ranging from about 20 to 90, with approximately 85% of participants male. One hepatocellular carcinoma and a couple of cutaneous melanoma patients partially responded.

Overall study results and limits: No antigen was identified for the clonally expanded peripheral T cells.

Looked up from germline, CDR1 is SGHRS and CDR2 is YFSETQ. CDR3 length equals 15 residues. After removal of 4 bases from V and 5 bases from J, the junction contained 10 bases not matched to a gene. Libraries were prepared by immunoSEQ multiplex PCR; TCRdb keeps only in-frame clonotypes and omits some of them. Here the sample spans roughly 70,000 clones, more than 75% being singletons. For this clone: Antigen specificity is unknown.

This sequence was found in an adult with an advanced solid tumor such as melanoma, head and neck, liver or kidney cancer. This chain links TRBV5-1 with TRBJ2-5, with 8 bases fitting TRBD1. The sequencing here drew on CD4+ or CD8+ T cells sorted from blood, taken in a trial of the OX40 agonist ivuxolimab. The CDR3 DNA sequence: TGCGCCAGCAGCCTTGACAGGGGTCTGATGGAGACCCAGTACTTC. This gives the protein CASSLDRGLMETQYF.